This T cell receptor beta chain was found in a study of blood T cell repertoires in COVID-19. Method: immunoSEQ multiplex PCR; TCRdb's copy keeps in-frame clones and lacks some. There are 130,000 to 150,000 clones in the sample; about 86% occur only once, and around 8.4% lies in the top ten. This CDR3 has 15 amino acids. Per germline, CDR1 LGHNA and CDR2 YNFKEQ. The trim removed 3 bases at V and 10 bases at J, leaving 11 bases unmatched. The sequence was collected from a man aged 50 or older who had recovered from COVID-19. Sequencing was performed on PBMCs or T cells enriched from blood (not recorded which). This chain uses TRBV4-2 with TRBJ2-1, with 8 bases aligning to TRBD2. CDR3 protein: CASSQTGTRFGEQFF. The DNA for the CDR3 is TGTGCCAGCAGCCAGACCGGGACTAGATTTGGGGAGCAGTTCTTC.